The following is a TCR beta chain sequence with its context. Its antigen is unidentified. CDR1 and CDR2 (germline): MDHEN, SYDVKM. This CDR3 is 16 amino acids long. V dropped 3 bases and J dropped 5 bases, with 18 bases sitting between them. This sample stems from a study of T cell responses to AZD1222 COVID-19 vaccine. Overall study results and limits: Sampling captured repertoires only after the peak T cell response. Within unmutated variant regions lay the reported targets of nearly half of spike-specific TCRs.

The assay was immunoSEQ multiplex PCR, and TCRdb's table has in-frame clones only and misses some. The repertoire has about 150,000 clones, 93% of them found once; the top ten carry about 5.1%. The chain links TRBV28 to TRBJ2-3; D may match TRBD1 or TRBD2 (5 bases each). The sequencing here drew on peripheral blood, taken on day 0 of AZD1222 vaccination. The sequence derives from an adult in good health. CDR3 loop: CASSLPGTPLGDTQYF. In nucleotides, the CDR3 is TGTGCCAGCAGTTTGCCCGGGACCCCCCTAGGAGATACGCAGTATTTT.